Sequencing of this T cell receptor (beta chain) was carried out in a study of control samples from healthy donors and cancer patients. The table lists this clone with a count of one. V dropped 3 bases and J dropped 8 bases, with 17 bases sitting between them. From germline, CDR1 is SGDLS and CDR2 YYNGEE. This CDR3 is built from 14 residues. Profiling relied on immunoSEQ multiplex PCR, and the TCRdb table lists in-frame clones only, not all of them. Counted here are roughly 400,000 clones, 90% occurring once; the ten biggest clones make up about 6.3%. This receptor was identified in a middle-aged man with head and neck cancer. The sample taken for sequencing was PBMCs. The chain joins TRBV9 to TRBJ1-1; TRBD1 might be the D (6 bases). CDR3 sequence (DNA): TGTGCCAGCAGCGCACCACCTCCAGGGACAGAAGCTTTCTTT. It translates to CASSAPPPGTEAFF.